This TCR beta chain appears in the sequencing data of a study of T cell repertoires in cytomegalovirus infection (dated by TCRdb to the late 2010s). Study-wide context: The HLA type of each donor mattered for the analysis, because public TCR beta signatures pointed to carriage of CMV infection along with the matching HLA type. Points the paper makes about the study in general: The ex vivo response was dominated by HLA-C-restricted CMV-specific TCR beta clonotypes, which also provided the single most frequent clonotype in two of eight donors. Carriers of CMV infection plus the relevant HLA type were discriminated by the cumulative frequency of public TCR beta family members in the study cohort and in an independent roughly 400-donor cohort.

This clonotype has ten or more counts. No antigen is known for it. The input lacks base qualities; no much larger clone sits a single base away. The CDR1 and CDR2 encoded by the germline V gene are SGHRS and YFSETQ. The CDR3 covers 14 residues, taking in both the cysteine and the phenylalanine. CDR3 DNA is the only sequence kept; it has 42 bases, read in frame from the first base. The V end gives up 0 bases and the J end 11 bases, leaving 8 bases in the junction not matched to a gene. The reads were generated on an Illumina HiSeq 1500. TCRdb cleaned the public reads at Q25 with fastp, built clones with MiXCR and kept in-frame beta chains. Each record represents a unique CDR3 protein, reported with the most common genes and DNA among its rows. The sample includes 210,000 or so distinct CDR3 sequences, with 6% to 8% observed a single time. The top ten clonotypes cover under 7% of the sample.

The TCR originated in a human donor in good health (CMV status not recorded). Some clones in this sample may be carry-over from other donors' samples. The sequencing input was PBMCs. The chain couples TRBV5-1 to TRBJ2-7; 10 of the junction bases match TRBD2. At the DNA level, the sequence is TGCGCCAGCAGCTTGGACCAGCGGGGGGGCCGGGAGTACTTC. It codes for CASSLDQRGGREYF.